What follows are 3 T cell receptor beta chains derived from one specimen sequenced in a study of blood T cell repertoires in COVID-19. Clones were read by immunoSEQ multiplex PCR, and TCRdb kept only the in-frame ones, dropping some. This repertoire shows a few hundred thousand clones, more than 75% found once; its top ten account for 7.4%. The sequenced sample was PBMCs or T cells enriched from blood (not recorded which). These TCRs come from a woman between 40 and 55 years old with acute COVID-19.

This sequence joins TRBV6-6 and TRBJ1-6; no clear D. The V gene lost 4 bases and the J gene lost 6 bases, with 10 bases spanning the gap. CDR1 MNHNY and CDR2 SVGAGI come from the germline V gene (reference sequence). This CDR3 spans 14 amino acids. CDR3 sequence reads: CASSFGLSNSPLHF. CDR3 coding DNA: TGTGCCAGCAGTTTCGGACTGAGTAATTCACCCCTCCACTTT.

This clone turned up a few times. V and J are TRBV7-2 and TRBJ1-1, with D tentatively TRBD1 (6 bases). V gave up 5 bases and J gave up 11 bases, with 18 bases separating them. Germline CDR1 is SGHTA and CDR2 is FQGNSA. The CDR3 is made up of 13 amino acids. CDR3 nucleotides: TGTGCCAGCAGCCCCCCGACAGGTTTTGGCGCTTTCTTT. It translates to CASSPPTGFGAFF.

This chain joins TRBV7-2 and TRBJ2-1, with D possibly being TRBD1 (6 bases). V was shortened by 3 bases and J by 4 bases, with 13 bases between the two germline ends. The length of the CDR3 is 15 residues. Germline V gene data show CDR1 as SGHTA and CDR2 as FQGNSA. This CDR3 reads CASSFKGQGYNEQFF. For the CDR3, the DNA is TGTGCCAGCAGCTTTAAGGGACAAGGATACAATGAGCAGTTCTTC.